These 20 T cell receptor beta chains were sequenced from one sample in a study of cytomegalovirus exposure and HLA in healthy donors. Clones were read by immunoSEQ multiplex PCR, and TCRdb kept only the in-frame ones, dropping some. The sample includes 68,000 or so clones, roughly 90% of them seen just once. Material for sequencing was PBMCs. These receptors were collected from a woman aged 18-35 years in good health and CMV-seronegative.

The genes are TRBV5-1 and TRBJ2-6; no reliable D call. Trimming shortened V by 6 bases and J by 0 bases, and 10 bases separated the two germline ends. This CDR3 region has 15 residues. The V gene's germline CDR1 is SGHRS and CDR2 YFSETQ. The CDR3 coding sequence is TGCGCCAGCACTCTCGATAGCTCTGGGGCCAACGTCCTGACTTTC. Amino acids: CASTLDSSGANVLTF.

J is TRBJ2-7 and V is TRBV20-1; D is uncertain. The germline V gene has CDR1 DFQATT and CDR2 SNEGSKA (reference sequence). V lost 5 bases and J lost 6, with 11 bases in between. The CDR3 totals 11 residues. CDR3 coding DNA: TGCAGTGCTTTATCAGCGCTCGAGCAGTACTTC. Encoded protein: CSALSALEQYF.

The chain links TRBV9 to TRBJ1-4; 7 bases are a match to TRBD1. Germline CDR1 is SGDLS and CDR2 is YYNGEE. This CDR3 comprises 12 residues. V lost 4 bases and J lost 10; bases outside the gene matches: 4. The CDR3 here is CASSRDSGKLFF. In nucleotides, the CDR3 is TGTGCCAGCAGCCGGGACAGTGGAAAACTGTTTTTT.

CDR3 region: CASSLDLNTGELFF. The CDR3 nucleotides are TGTGCCAGCAGCCTCGACTTGAACACCGGGGAGCTGTTTTTT. This chain uses TRBV7-9 with TRBJ2-2; no clear D. The V gene's germline CDR1 is SEHNR and CDR2 FQNEAQ (reference sequence). This CDR3 has 14 residues. V was clipped by 5 bases and J by 1 base, with 8 bases between them. Complete variable domain (other parts from reference TRBV7-9 and TRBJ2-2): DTGVSQNPRHKITKRGQNVTFRCDPISEHNRLYWYRQTLGQGPEFLTYFQNEAQLEKSRLLSDRFSAERPKGSFSTLEIQRTEQGDSAMYLCASSLDLNTGELFFGEGSRLTVL.

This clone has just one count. CDR3 sequence reads: CASSLWNSMNTEAFF. The CDR3, as DNA: TGTGCCAGCAGTTTATGGAACAGTATGAACACTGAAGCTTTCTTT. J is TRBJ1-1 and V is TRBV28, with no clear D. Germline V gene lookup returns CDR1 MDHEN and CDR2 SYDVKM. This CDR3 has 15 amino acids. Trimming took 0 bases from V and 0 from J, leaving 8 bases between them.

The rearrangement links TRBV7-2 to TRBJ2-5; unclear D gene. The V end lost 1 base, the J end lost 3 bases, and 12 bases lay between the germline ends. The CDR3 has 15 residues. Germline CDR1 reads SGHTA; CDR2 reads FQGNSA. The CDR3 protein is CASSLGPHEEETQYF. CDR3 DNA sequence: TGTGCCAGCAGCTTAGGGCCCCACGAGGAAGAGACCCAGTACTTC.

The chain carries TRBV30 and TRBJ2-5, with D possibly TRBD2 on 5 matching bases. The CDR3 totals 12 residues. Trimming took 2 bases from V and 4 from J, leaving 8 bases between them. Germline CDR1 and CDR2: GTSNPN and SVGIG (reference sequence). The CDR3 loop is CAWSPGTETQYF. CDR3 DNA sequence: TGTGCCTGGAGTCCGGGAACAGAGACCCAGTACTTC. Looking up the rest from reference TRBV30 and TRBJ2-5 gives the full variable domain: SQTIHQWPATLVQPVGSPLSLECTVEGTSNPNLYWYRQAAGRGLQLLFYSVGIGQISSEVPQNLSASRPQDRQFILSSKKLLLSDSGFYLCAWSPGTETQYFGPGTRLLVL.

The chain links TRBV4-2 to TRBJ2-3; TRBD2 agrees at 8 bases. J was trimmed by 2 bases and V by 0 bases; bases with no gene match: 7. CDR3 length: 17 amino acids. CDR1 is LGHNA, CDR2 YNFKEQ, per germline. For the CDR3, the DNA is TGTGCCAGCAGCCAAGAGGCTAGCGGGTCTATCACAGATACGCAGTATTTT. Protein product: CASSQEASGSITDTQYF.

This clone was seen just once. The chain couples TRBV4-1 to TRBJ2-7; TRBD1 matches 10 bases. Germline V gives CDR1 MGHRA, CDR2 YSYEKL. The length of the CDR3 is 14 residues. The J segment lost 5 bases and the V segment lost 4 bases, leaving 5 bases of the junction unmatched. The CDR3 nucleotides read TGCGCCAGCAGCCGTACGACAGGGGGCAACGAGCAGTACTTC. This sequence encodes CASSRTTGGNEQYF.

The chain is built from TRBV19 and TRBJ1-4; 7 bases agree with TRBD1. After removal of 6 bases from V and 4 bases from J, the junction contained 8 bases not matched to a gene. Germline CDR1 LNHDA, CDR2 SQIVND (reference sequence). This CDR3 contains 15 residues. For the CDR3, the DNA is TGTGCCAGTAGCGACCAGGGGGTGGGTAATGAAAAACTGTTTTTT. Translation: CASSDQGVGNEKLFF.

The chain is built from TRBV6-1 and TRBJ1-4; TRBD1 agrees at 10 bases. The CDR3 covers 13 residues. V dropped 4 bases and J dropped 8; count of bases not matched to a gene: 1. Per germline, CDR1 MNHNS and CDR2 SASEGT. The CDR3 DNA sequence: TGTGCCAGCAGTGGGGGACAGGGGGAAAAACTGTTTTTT. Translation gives CASSGGQGEKLFF.

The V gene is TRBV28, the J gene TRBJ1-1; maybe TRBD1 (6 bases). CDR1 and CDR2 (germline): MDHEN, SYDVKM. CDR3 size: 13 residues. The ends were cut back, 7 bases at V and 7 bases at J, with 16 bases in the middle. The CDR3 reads CASISRGAYEAFF. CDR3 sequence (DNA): TGTGCCAGCATTTCCCGGGGGGCGTATGAAGCTTTCTTT. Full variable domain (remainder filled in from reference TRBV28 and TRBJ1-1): DVKVTQSSRYLVKRTGEKVFLECVQDMDHENMFWYRQDPGLGLRLIYFSYDVKMKEKGDIPEGYSVSREKKERFSLILESASTNQTSMYLCASISRGAYEAFFGQGTRLTVV.

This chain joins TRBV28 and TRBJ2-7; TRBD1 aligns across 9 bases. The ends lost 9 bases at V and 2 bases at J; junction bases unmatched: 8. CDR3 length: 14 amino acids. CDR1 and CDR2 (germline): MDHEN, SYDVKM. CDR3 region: CASLFGTGTYEQYF. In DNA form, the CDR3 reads TGTGCCAGTTTATTCGGGACAGGGACCTACGAGCAGTACTTC.

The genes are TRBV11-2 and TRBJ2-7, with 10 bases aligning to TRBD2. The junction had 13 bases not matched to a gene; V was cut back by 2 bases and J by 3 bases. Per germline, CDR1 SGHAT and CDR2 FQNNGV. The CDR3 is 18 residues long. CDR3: CASSLSSLAGTSLYEQYF. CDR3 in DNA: TGTGCCAGCAGCTTAAGTTCACTAGCGGGGACCTCTCTCTACGAGCAGTACTTC. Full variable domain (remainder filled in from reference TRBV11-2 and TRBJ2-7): EAGVAQSPRYKIIEKRQSVAFWCNPISGHATLYWYQQILGQGPKLLIQFQNNGVVDDSQLPKDRFSAERLKGVDSTLKIQPAKLEDSAVYLCASSLSSLAGTSLYEQYFGPGTRLTVT.

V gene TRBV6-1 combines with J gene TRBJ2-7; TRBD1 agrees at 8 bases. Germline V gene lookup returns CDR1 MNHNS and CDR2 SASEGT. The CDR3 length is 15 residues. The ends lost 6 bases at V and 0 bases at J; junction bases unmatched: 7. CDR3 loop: CASSIRQGSSYEQYF. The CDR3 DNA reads TGTGCCAGCAGCATTAGACAGGGGTCCTCCTACGAGCAGTACTTC.

The CDR3: CASSLGQGANEKLFF. The CDR3 DNA reads as TGTGCCAGCAGTCTCGGACAGGGGGCTAATGAAAAACTGTTTTTT. The rearrangement uses TRBV6-5 and TRBJ1-4; 10 bases are a match to TRBD1. CDR3 length: 15 amino acids. Germline loops: CDR1 MNHEY, CDR2 SVGAGI. V lost 5 bases, J lost 3 bases, and 3 bases stayed unmatched.

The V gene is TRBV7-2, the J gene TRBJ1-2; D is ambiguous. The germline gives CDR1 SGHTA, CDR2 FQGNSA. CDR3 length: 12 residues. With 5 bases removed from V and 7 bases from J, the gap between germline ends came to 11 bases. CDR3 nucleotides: TGTGCCAGCAGCCTTACGGCGGGTGGCTACACCTTC. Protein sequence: CASSLTAGGYTF.

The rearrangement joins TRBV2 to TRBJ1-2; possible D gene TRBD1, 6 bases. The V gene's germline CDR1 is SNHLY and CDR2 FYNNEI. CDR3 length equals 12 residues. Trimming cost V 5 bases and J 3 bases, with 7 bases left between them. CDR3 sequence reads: CASSRTDYGYTF. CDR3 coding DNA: TGTGCCAGCAGTAGGACAGACTATGGCTACACCTTC.

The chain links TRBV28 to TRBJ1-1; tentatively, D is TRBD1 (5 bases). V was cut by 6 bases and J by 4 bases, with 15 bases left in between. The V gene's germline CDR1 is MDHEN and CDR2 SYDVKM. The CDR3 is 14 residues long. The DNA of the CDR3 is TGTGCCAGCAGCCCGGCGGGGGGGTCCACTGAAGCTTTCTTT. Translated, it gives CASSPAGGSTEAFF. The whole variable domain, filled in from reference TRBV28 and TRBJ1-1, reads DVKVTQSSRYLVKRTGEKVFLECVQDMDHENMFWYRQDPGLGLRLIYFSYDVKMKEKGDIPEGYSVSREKKERFSLILESASTNQTSMYLCASSPAGGSTEAFFGQGTRLTVV.

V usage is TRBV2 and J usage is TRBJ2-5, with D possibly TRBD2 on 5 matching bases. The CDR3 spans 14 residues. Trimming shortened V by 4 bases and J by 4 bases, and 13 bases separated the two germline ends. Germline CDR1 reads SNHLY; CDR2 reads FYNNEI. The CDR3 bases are TGTGCCAGCAGTGGGCTAGCCGGACCAGAGACCCAGTACTTC. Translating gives CASSGLAGPETQYF.